This entry lists 5 T cell receptor beta chains sequenced from one sample in a study of identifying expanded T cells in peripheral blood. Here immunoSEQ multiplex PCR was the method, and the copy in TCRdb shows in-frame clones only, minus some. The sample holds 75,000 to 95,000 clones, 85% to 90% seen once. Sample: blood. The receptors shown here come from a person aged 18-69 years in good health.

The gene calls are TRBV5-1 and TRBJ1-1; no clear D gene. The ends were cut back, 4 bases at V and 6 bases at J, with 7 bases in the middle. CDR3 length: 11 amino acids. Germline V gene lookup returns CDR1 SGHRS and CDR2 YFSETQ. Written as DNA, the CDR3 is TGCGCCAGCAGCCCGGGGTCTGAAGCTTTCTTT. It codes for CASSPGSEAFF.

In this sample, this clone turned up once. The chain combines TRBV19 with TRBJ1-1; TRBD1 matches at 7 bases. The V segment lost 9 bases and the J segment 6 bases; nucleotides outside the gene matches: 10. Germline assignment: CDR1 LNHDA and CDR2 SQIVND (reference sequence). This CDR3 has 13 residues. CDR3 protein: CASKGQEDPEAFF. In DNA form, the CDR3 reads TGTGCCAGCAAAGGACAGGAGGATCCTGAAGCTTTCTTT.

This clone was seen a single time. The V and J genes are TRBV5-1 and TRBJ1-6; D is unresolved. V gave up 1 base and J gave up 0 bases, with 20 bases separating them. From germline, CDR1 is SGHRS and CDR2 YFSETQ. The CDR3 spans 20 residues. Written as DNA, the CDR3 is TGCGCCAGCAGCTTGTTCGCTCGGGATAAATTAAGCTCCTATAATTCACCCCTCCACTTT. Translation gives CASSLFARDKLSSYNSPLHF. Full variable domain (outside the CDR3, taken from reference TRBV5-1 and TRBJ1-6): KAGVTQTPRYLIKTRGQQVTLSCSPISGHRSVSWYQQTPGQGLQFLFEYFSETQRNKGNFPGRFSGRQFSNSRSEMNVSTLELGDSALYLCASSLFARDKLSSYNSPLHFGNGTRLTVT.

This clone was detected only once. This chain uses TRBV25-1 with TRBJ2-7; 7 bases are shared with TRBD1. With V trimmed by 7 bases and J by 6 bases, 9 bases remained unmatched. Germline values: CDR1 MGHDK, CDR2 SYGVNS. This CDR3 contains 13 residues. CDR3 in amino acids: CASTLSAGGEQYF. In DNA form, the CDR3 reads TGTGCCAGCACCCTATCGGCAGGGGGCGAGCAGTACTTC.

V gene TRBV11-2 combines with J gene TRBJ1-4; the match to TRBD1 covers 12 bases. The CDR3 length is 15 residues. With V trimmed by 5 bases and J by 14 bases, 12 bases remained unmatched. The germline CDR1 and CDR2 sequences are SGHAT and FQNNGV. CDR3 amino acids: CASSIAGTGGEGLFF. CDR3 sequence (DNA): TGTGCCAGCAGCATCGCCGGGACAGGGGGCGAGGGGCTGTTTTTT.